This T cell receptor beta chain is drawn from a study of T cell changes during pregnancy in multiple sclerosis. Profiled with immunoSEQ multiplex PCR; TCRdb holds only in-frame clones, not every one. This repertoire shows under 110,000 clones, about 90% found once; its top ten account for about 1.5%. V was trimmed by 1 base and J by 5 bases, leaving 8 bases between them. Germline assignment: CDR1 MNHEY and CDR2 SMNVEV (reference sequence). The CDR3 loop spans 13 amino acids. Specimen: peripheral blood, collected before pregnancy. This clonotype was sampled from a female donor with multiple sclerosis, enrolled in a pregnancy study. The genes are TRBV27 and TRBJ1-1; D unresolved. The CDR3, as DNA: TGTGCCAGCAGTTTATTTTTCCCTACTGAAGCTTTCTTT. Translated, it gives CASSLFFPTEAFF.